This TCR beta chain was obtained from a study of T cell responses to AZD1222 COVID-19 vaccine. The method was immunoSEQ multiplex PCR; TCRdb's version includes in-frame clones alone and lacks a portion of them. In the table there are approximately 200,000 clones, around 94% of which are singletons. The CDR3 runs 16 residues. Trimming removed 2 bases from V and 4 bases from J; junction bases left unmatched: 9. The germline gives CDR1 SGHAT, CDR2 FQNNGV. This specimen was peripheral blood, taken 28 days after the second dose of the MenACWY control vaccine. This clonotype was sampled from an adult who received the MenACWY meningococcal vaccine as a control. The J gene is TRBJ2-7, the V gene TRBV11-2; 9 bases are a match to TRBD2. CDR3: CASSLRSGLAGYEQYF. The CDR3, as DNA: TGTGCCAGCAGCTTACGCTCAGGGCTAGCGGGGTACGAGCAGTACTTC.